These 32 T cell receptor beta chains came from one sample sequenced in a study of blood T cell repertoires in COVID-19. Data came from immunoSEQ multiplex PCR; TCRdb stores just in-frame clones and leaves some out. The sample shows roughly 140,000 clones, 70% to 85% of them seen only once. Source material: peripheral blood. These receptors all come from a man aged 60-69 years with active or convalescent COVID-19.

This clone came up once. The chain recombines TRBV19 with TRBJ1-2, with D perhaps matching TRBD1 (6 bases). Trimming stripped 7 bases from V and 6 bases from J, with 15 bases between. Germline V gene sequence: CDR1 LNHDA, CDR2 SQIVND (reference sequence). The CDR3 runs to 13 residues. As DNA, the CDR3 is TGTGCCAGTATGAGGGGGGGCGTGGATGGCTACACCTTC. Translated, it gives CASMRGGVDGYTF.

V usage is TRBV24-1 and J usage is TRBJ1-1, with 8 positions matching TRBD1. This CDR3 is 13 amino acids long. V was clipped by 4 bases and J by 6 bases; unmatched bases: 3. Germline V CDR1 and CDR2: KGHDR, SFDVKD. The chain's CDR3 is CATSDQDRAEAFF. CDR3 nucleotides: TGTGCCACCAGTGACCAGGACAGGGCTGAAGCTTTCTTT.

The genes are TRBV5-8 and TRBJ2-3, with 10 bases fitting TRBD2. Trimming removed 3 bases from V and 9 bases from J; junction bases left unmatched: 7. Germline CDR1 is SGHTS and CDR2 is YDEGEE. This CDR3 has 14 residues. This chain's CDR3 is CASSSTSGVLTQYF. The CDR3 DNA is TGTGCCAGCAGCTCAACTAGCGGGGTCCTGACGCAGTATTTT. The full variable domain, its missing parts supplied by reference TRBV5-8 and TRBJ2-3, is EAGVTQSPTHLIKTRGQQATLRCSPISGHTSVYWYQQALGLGLQFLLWYDEGEERNRGNFPPRFSGRQFPNYSSELNVNALELEDSALYLCASSSTSGVLTQYFGPGTRLTVL.

The rearrangement links TRBV12-3 or TRBV12-4 to TRBJ1-2; D unclear. Trimming stripped 2 bases from V and 2 bases from J, with 3 bases between. The CDR3 has 12 residues. Written as DNA, the CDR3 is TGTGCCAGCAGTTTACAGAACTATGGCTACACCTTC. This sequence encodes CASSLQNYGYTF.

This chain links TRBV2 with TRBJ2-1; TRBD2 might be the D (6 bases). V was pared by 8 bases and J by 7 bases, with 18 bases between. Germline assignment: CDR1 SNHLY and CDR2 FYNNEI. CDR3 length: 14 amino acids. The CDR3 loop is CASLRESVGNEQFF. As DNA, the CDR3 is TGTGCCAGCCTACGGGAGTCAGTGGGGAATGAGCAGTTCTTC.

The chain has TRBV28 and TRBJ2-2; TRBD2 matches 7 bases. This CDR3 is built from 15 residues. Trimming took 2 bases from V and 4 from J; bases not matched to a gene: 4. The V gene's germline CDR1 is MDHEN and CDR2 SYDVKM. CDR3: CASSLTLAATGELFF. The CDR3 DNA sequence: TGTGCCAGCAGTTTAACCCTAGCGGCCACCGGGGAGCTGTTTTTT. Combining the CDR3 with reference TRBV28 and TRBJ2-2 gives the whole variable domain DVKVTQSSRYLVKRTGEKVFLECVQDMDHENMFWYRQDPGLGLRLIYFSYDVKMKEKGDIPEGYSVSREKKERFSLILESASTNQTSMYLCASSLTLAATGELFFGEGSRLTVL.

This chain joins TRBV7-8 and TRBJ1-5, with 8 nucleotides matching TRBD1. This CDR3 contains 15 residues. V shed 5 bases, J shed 5 bases, and the junction held 8 bases outside the gene matches. Germline CDR1 reads SGHVS; CDR2 reads FQNEAQ. CDR3 protein: CASSPTGGRDQPQHF. The CDR3 DNA follows: TGTGCCAGCAGCCCCACAGGGGGACGCGATCAGCCCCAGCATTTT.

This clone was counted a few times. V and J are TRBV5-1 and TRBJ1-2, with 7 bases that match TRBD1. Per germline, CDR1 SGHRS and CDR2 YFSETQ. Losses at the gene ends were 3 bases for V and 6 bases for J; bases not matched to a gene: 2. The CDR3 length is 12 residues. CDR3 DNA: TGCGCCAGCAGCTATACAGGGGATGGCTACACCTTC. Translated: CASSYTGDGYTF. Supplemented by reference TRBV5-1 and TRBJ1-2, the full variable domain reads KAGVTQTPRYLIKTRGQQVTLSCSPISGHRSVSWYQQTPGQGLQFLFEYFSETQRNKGNFPGRFSGRQFSNSRSEMNVSTLELGDSALYLCASSYTGDGYTFGSGTRLTVV.

This chain connects TRBV6-1 to TRBJ2-5; the D gene is possibly TRBD2 (5 bases). This CDR3 comprises 13 residues. The V gene's germline CDR1 is MNHNS and CDR2 SASEGT. Trimming shortened V by 3 bases and J by 2 bases, and 7 bases separated the two germline ends. The DNA of the CDR3 is TGTGCCAGCAGTGAGGGAGTTCAAGAGACCCAGTACTTC. Protein sequence: CASSEGVQETQYF.

The V and J genes are TRBV7-8 and TRBJ1-5, with 10 bases that match TRBD1. The germline CDR1 and CDR2 sequences are SGHVS and FQNEAQ. The CDR3 totals 14 residues. The V gene end was trimmed by 5 bases and the J gene end by 6 bases; junction bases not matched to a gene: 4. CDR3 nucleotides: TGTGCCAGCAGCGCCGACAGGGGGCTTCAGCCCCAGCATTTT. Amino acids: CASSADRGLQPQHF.

V gene TRBV7-8 combines with J gene TRBJ2-7; unclear D gene. Per the germline V gene, CDR1 is SGHVS and CDR2 is FQNEAQ. Trimming cost V 2 bases and J 3 bases, with 8 bases left between them. The CDR3 sequence is 13 residues long. This CDR3 reads CASSLLGNYEQYV. Written as DNA, the CDR3 is TGTGCCAGCAGCTTACTGGGCAACTACGAGCAGTACGTC.

V is TRBV24-1 and J is TRBJ2-5; the match to TRBD2 covers 11 bases. CDR1 KGHDR and CDR2 SFDVKD come from the germline V gene. The CDR3 runs to 18 residues. V was clipped by 4 bases and J by 4 bases; unmatched bases: 13. The CDR3: CATSDLGVAGGPRETQYF. Written as DNA, the CDR3 is TGTGCCACCAGTGACCTGGGGGTAGCGGGAGGGCCTAGAGAGACCCAGTACTTC.

This chain links TRBV5-4 with TRBJ2-5, with 14 positions matching TRBD2. After removal of 4 bases from V and 4 bases from J, the junction contained 9 bases not matched to a gene. There are 17 residues in the CDR3. The V gene's germline CDR1 is SGHNT and CDR2 YYREEE (reference sequence). This chain's CDR3 is CASSHDRLAGGAETQYF. The CDR3 DNA reads TGTGCCAGCAGCCATGACCGACTAGCGGGGGGGGCAGAGACCCAGTACTTC.

The rearrangement joins TRBV10-2 to TRBJ2-5; 11 nucleotides line up with TRBD2. The length of the CDR3 is 18 residues. After removal of 0 bases from V and 5 bases from J, the junction contained 11 bases not matched to a gene. Germline V CDR1 and CDR2: WSHSY, SAAADI. CDR3 region: CASSESTSGDAYRETQYF. For the CDR3, the DNA is TGCGCCAGCAGTGAGTCGACTAGCGGGGATGCGTATAGGGAGACCCAGTACTTC.

The chain links TRBV7-9 to TRBJ2-1; TRBD2 aligns across 8 bases. With V trimmed by 5 bases and J by 2 bases, 5 bases remained unmatched. Germline lookup yields CDR1 SEHNR and CDR2 FQNEAQ (reference sequence). There are 15 residues in the CDR3. Here the CDR3 DNA reads TGTGCCAGCAGCCAAAGCGGGGGAGCCTACAATGAGCAGTTCTTC. Translating gives CASSQSGGAYNEQFF.

The V and J genes are TRBV11-2 and TRBJ2-1; possibly TRBD2 for D (5 bases). Germline CDR1 and CDR2: SGHAT and FQNNGV. The V gene lost 4 bases and the J gene lost 0 bases, with 13 bases spanning the gap. This CDR3 has 16 residues. The CDR3 nucleotides read TGTGCCAGCAGCTATGTAGCGCCGAGCTCCTACAATGAGCAGTTCTTC. It is translated as CASSYVAPSSYNEQFF.

The chain joins TRBV5-4 to TRBJ1-2; TRBD1 is a possible D gene (6 bases). CDR1 and CDR2 (germline): SGHNT, YYREEE (reference sequence). The V gene lost 1 base and the J gene lost 3 bases, with 13 bases spanning the gap. This CDR3 region has 15 residues. The CDR3 reads CASSLPPGEHYGYTF. The CDR3 DNA follows: TGTGCCAGCAGCTTGCCCCCAGGGGAGCACTATGGCTACACCTTC.

The rearrangement uses TRBV5-1 and TRBJ1-5, with 7 bases lining up with TRBD1. The CDR3 sequence is 14 residues long. Germline-derived CDR1 and CDR2 are SGHRS and YFSETQ. Losses at the gene ends were 7 bases for V and 7 bases for J; bases not matched to a gene: 11. CDR3 in amino acids: CASSIGTGEQPQHF. CDR3 DNA: TGCGCCAGCTCCATTGGTACAGGGGAACAGCCCCAGCATTTT.

V and J are TRBV24-1 and TRBJ2-5; D unresolved. Deletions cut 4 bases from V and 5 bases from J, with 13 bases between. CDR3 size: 14 residues. CDR1 KGHDR and CDR2 SFDVKD come from the germline V gene. The CDR3, as DNA: TGTGCCACCAGTGACACGACAAAGTGGGAGACCCAGTACTTC. It yields the protein CATSDTTKWETQYF.

In this sample, this clone turned up once. In DNA form, the CDR3 reads TGTGCCAGCAGTGTAGGAAGGGCCAGGGGAAATGGCTACACCTTC. Translated, it gives CASSVGRARGNGYTF. The rearrangement uses TRBV2 and TRBJ1-2; TRBD1 might be the D (6 bases). The CDR3 spans 15 residues. The ends were cut back, 4 bases at V and 6 bases at J, with 18 bases in the middle. CDR1 is SNHLY, CDR2 FYNNEI, per germline.

This clone came up once. This chain joins TRBV6-5 and TRBJ1-1; 10 bases are shared with TRBD1. This CDR3 has 14 residues. V lost 7 bases and J lost 8; bases outside the gene matches: 10. Per germline, CDR1 MNHEY and CDR2 SVGAGI. This CDR3 reads CASMPRQGAMEAFF. The CDR3 DNA follows: TGTGCCAGCATGCCGAGACAGGGGGCGATGGAAGCTTTCTTT.

The chain employs TRBV27 and TRBJ1-6; tentatively, D is TRBD1 (6 bases). Trimming pared 3 bases from V and 1 base from J, leaving 13 bases between. This CDR3 has 17 residues. The germline CDR1 and CDR2 sequences are MNHEY and SMNVEV (reference sequence). The CDR3 here is CASSFNRDKSYNSPLHF. In nucleotides, the CDR3 is TGTGCCAGCAGTTTCAACAGGGACAAGTCCTATAATTCACCCCTCCACTTT.

The V gene is TRBV13, the J gene TRBJ1-1, with a tentative D call TRBD1 (6 bases). The V and J ends lost 1 base and 5 bases respectively, with 14 bases between them. CDR1 is PRHDT, CDR2 FYEKMQ, per germline (reference sequence). This CDR3 is built from 15 residues. The CDR3 loop reads CASSLARRGGTEAFF. The CDR3 DNA reads as TGTGCCAGCAGCTTAGCACGGAGAGGGGGAACTGAAGCTTTCTTT.

The chain carries TRBV7-9 and TRBJ1-1, with 7 bases matching TRBD1. After removal of 2 bases from V and 1 base from J, the junction contained 4 bases not matched to a gene. This CDR3 region has 15 residues. Per the germline V gene, CDR1 is SEHNR and CDR2 is FQNEAQ (reference sequence). CDR3 sequence reads: CASSLTGQKNTEAFF. CDR3 bases: TGTGCCAGCAGCTTAACGGGACAGAAGAACACTGAAGCTTTCTTT.

The chain employs TRBV18 and TRBJ2-5; 12 bases align to TRBD1. The CDR3 is 16 amino acids. Germline CDR1 and CDR2: KGHSH and LQKENI. V was pared by 3 bases and J by 3 bases, with 5 bases of the junction left unmatched. The CDR3 DNA sequence: TGTGCCAGCTCACCCACCGGGACAGGGGGCGAAGAGACCCAGTACTTC. It encodes CASSPTGTGGEETQYF.

This clone showed up just once. This rearrangement joins TRBV20-1 to TRBJ1-2; TRBD1 matches at 9 bases. The CDR3 sequence is 14 residues long. Trimming removed 3 bases from V and 6 bases from J; junction bases left unmatched: 8. Germline V gene sequence: CDR1 DFQATT, CDR2 SNEGSKA (reference sequence). The CDR3 DNA follows: TGCAGTGCTAGTCAACAGGGGGCTCGGAATGGCTACACCTTC. Translation: CSASQQGARNGYTF.

The CDR3 sequence: CASSFGQLEAFF. CDR3 bases: TGTGCCAGCAGCTTCGGACAGCTTGAAGCTTTCTTT. The chain joins TRBV12-3 or TRBV12-4 to TRBJ1-1, with a possible D match to TRBD1 (6 bases). With 6 bases removed from V and 7 bases from J, the gap between germline ends came to 12 bases. The CDR3 is 12 amino acids.

The V and J genes are TRBV5-8 and TRBJ2-1; 12 bases line up with TRBD1. The CDR3 runs to 17 residues. Trimming at V came to 0 bases and at J to 6 bases, leaving 7 bases not matched to a gene. Germline assignment: CDR1 SGHTS and CDR2 YDEGEE. CDR3 coding DNA: TGTGCCAGCAGCTTGGAGGGGACAGGGGGCTCCCTCAATGAGCAGTTCTTC. This encodes CASSLEGTGGSLNEQFF.

This chain links TRBV4-3 with TRBJ2-1; 9 positions agree with TRBD2. Germline V gene data show CDR1 as LGHNA and CDR2 as YSLEER. V lost 2 bases and J lost 10; bases outside the gene matches: 6. This CDR3 has 14 amino acids. The CDR3 is CASSQRTSAREQFF. The DNA for the CDR3 is TGCGCCAGCAGCCAACGGACTAGCGCGCGGGAGCAGTTCTTC.

The rearrangement uses TRBV11-2 and TRBJ1-2, with D perhaps TRBD1 (6 bases). Germline V gene lookup returns CDR1 SGHAT and CDR2 FQNNGV. The CDR3 contains 16 residues. The germline V and J ends were trimmed by 2 bases and 4 bases, with 17 bases remaining between them. The CDR3 here is CASSLSPTGQSYGYTF. The DNA for the CDR3 is TGTGCCAGCAGCTTATCCCCGACAGGACAAAGCTATGGCTACACCTTC.

The chain recombines TRBV28 with TRBJ2-3; 7 bases are a match to TRBD2. CDR1 MDHEN and CDR2 SYDVKM come from the germline V gene. The trim removed 7 bases at V and 0 bases at J, leaving 4 bases unmatched. CDR3 length equals 14 residues. CDR3 sequence: CASTSSGSTDTQYF. The CDR3 DNA is TGTGCCAGCACCTCTAGCGGTAGCACAGATACGCAGTATTTT.

This chain connects TRBV6-2 or TRBV6-3 to TRBJ2-1, with TRBD2 matching 9 bases. The V gene's germline CDR1 is MNHEY and CDR2 SVGEGT. Trimming took 2 bases from V and 3 from J; bases not matched to a gene: 8. The CDR3 spans 17 residues. CDR3: CASSYDRREGYYNEQFF. CDR3 in DNA: TGTGCCAGCAGTTACGATAGGCGGGAGGGCTACTACAATGAGCAGTTCTTC.